Listed here are 17 T cell receptor beta chains from one sample, sequenced in a study of technical replicates of blood from a few donors. Profiled with immunoSEQ multiplex PCR; TCRdb holds only in-frame clones, not every one. Among about 94,000 clones, almost 97% were seen once, and the ten largest hold roughly 0.36%. The sequenced material came from T cells isolated from PBMCs. All receptors come from a human donor in good health.

J is TRBJ2-1 and V is TRBV7-2; TRBD2 matches at 12 bases. With V trimmed by 11 bases and J by 7 bases, 9 bases remained unmatched. CDR3 size: 14 residues. CDR1 SGHTA and CDR2 FQGNSA come from the germline V gene. The CDR3 coding sequence is TGTGCCGGAAGACTAGCGGGAGAAGGAAATGAGCAGTTCTTC. Protein product: CAGRLAGEGNEQFF.

The rearrangement uses TRBV6-5 and TRBJ1-4; D is uncertain. This CDR3 comprises 12 residues. From germline, CDR1 is MNHEY and CDR2 SVGAGI. Trimming pared 4 bases from V and 6 bases from J, leaving 6 bases between. CDR3 sequence: CASSSADEKLFF. The CDR3 DNA sequence: TGTGCCAGCAGTTCTGCAGATGAAAAACTGTTTTTT.

This chain uses TRBV6-1 with TRBJ1-3; D perhaps matches TRBD1 (6 bases). CDR3 length: 13 amino acids. Trimming stripped 11 bases from V and 1 base from J, with 12 bases between. Germline CDR1 MNHNS, CDR2 SASEGT. The CDR3 is CASSRGSGNTIYF. The CDR3 DNA follows: TGTGCCTCCTCGAGGGGGTCTGGAAACACCATATATTTT.

The gene calls are TRBV29-1 and TRBJ1-3, with D possibly TRBD1 on 5 matching bases. Trimming stripped 3 bases from V and 1 base from J, with 7 bases between. Germline CDR1 reads SQVTM; CDR2 reads ANQGSEA. The CDR3 runs to 13 residues. DNA of the CDR3: TGCAGCGTTGACAGGGCATCTGGAAACACCATATATTTT. This sequence encodes CSVDRASGNTIYF.

The CDR3 loop is CASKKPGSYGYTF. The CDR3, as DNA: TGTGCCAGCAAAAAACCGGGGTCCTATGGCTACACCTTC. The chain couples TRBV6-5 to TRBJ1-2; no clear D gene. The germline CDR1 and CDR2 sequences are MNHEY and SVGAGI. V gave up 7 bases and J gave up 4 bases, with 13 bases separating them. The CDR3 sequence is 13 residues long.

The chain carries TRBV21-1 and TRBJ1-2; the D call TRBD1 from the table was never checked on the DNA. TRBV21-1 constitutes a pseudogene. CDR3 size: 13 residues. The DNA for the CDR3 is TGTGCCAGTATTAAACATACAAACTATGGCTACACCTTC. This gives the protein CASIKHTNYGYTF.

The chain employs TRBV2 and TRBJ2-7, with D possibly being TRBD1 (5 bases). The CDR3 covers 15 residues. Germline assignment: CDR1 SNHLY and CDR2 FYNNEI. V shed 1 base and J shed 1 base, with 11 bases lying between them. CDR3 sequence (DNA): TGTGCCAGCAGTGAAGAGGGGATGAAATCCTACGAGCAGTACTTC. Protein product: CASSEEGMKSYEQYF.

The chain joins TRBV7-8 to TRBJ2-5; 14 bases agree with TRBD2. The V gene's germline CDR1 is SGHVS and CDR2 FQNEAQ. Losses at the gene ends were 5 bases for V and 4 bases for J; bases not matched to a gene: 6. This CDR3 has 16 residues. CDR3 sequence reads: CASSRGLAGVPETQYF. CDR3 nucleotides: TGTGCCAGCAGCCGGGGACTAGCGGGAGTTCCAGAGACCCAGTACTTC.

The chain joins TRBV20-1 to TRBJ1-1; D is unclear. Germline assignment: CDR1 DFQATT and CDR2 SNEGSKA (reference sequence). The length of the CDR3 is 11 residues. Trimming took 7 bases from V and 4 from J, leaving 10 bases between them. The DNA of the CDR3 is TGCAGTGTGGCCCGGGGCACTGAAGCTTTCTTT. As protein: CSVARGTEAFF.

This clone was seen a single time. CDR3 bases: TGTGCCAGCTCCCCTCGGGGACTAGCGGGAGGCACAGATACGCAGTATTTT. Translation gives CASSPRGLAGGTDTQYF. This chain uses TRBV18 with TRBJ2-3; TRBD2 agrees at 14 bases. V lost 6 bases, J lost 1 base, and 6 bases stayed unmatched. The CDR3 covers 17 residues. Looked up from germline, CDR1 is KGHSH and CDR2 is LQKENI.

The V and J genes are TRBV10-3 and TRBJ1-4; perhaps TRBD1 as D (5 bases). The length of the CDR3 is 13 residues. Germline CDR1 reads ENHRY; CDR2 reads SYGVKD. Trimming stripped 4 bases from V and 8 bases from J, with 11 bases between. CDR3 loop: CAISVGAREKLFF. The CDR3 nucleotides are TGTGCCATCAGTGTAGGGGCGCGAGAAAAACTGTTTTTT.

V is TRBV5-1 and J is TRBJ2-7; D possibly corresponds to TRBD2 (5 bases). Trimming removed 6 bases from V and 1 base from J, with 17 bases in between. Looked up from germline, CDR1 is SGHRS and CDR2 is YFSETQ. The CDR3 covers 15 residues. The CDR3, as DNA: TGCGCCAGCACCGAACCCGAGCGGCATTCCTACGAGCAGTACTTC. It yields the protein CASTEPERHSYEQYF.

The J gene is TRBJ1-5, the V gene TRBV19; D is possibly TRBD1 (6 bases). The CDR3 covers 14 residues. Germline V gene lookup returns CDR1 LNHDA and CDR2 SQIVND (reference sequence). V lost 4 bases and J lost 2, with 9 bases in between. CDR3 in amino acids: CASSNRVGNQPQHF. DNA of the CDR3: TGTGCCAGTAGTAACAGGGTTGGCAATCAGCCCCAGCATTTT. The variable domain in full, completed from reference TRBV19 and TRBJ1-5, reads DGGITQSPKYLFRKEGQNVTLSCEQNLNHDAMYWYRQDPGQGLRLIYYSQIVNDFQKGDIAEGYSVSREKKESFPLTVTSAQKNPTAFYLCASSNRVGNQPQHFGDGTRLSIL.

CDR3 protein: CSVGTAGTYGYTF. CDR3 nucleotides: TGCAGCGTTGGGACGGCGGGGACCTATGGCTACACCTTC. The chain uses TRBV29-1 and TRBJ1-2; weak D call: TRBD1 (5 bases). The V gene lost 4 bases and the J gene lost 4 bases, with 13 bases spanning the gap. CDR1 and CDR2 from the germline V gene are SQVTM and ANQGSEA. The CDR3 sequence is 13 residues long.

The chain is built from TRBV2 and TRBJ2-1; 13 nucleotides align to TRBD2. CDR1 and CDR2 (germline): SNHLY, FYNNEI. This CDR3 is built from 17 residues. V gave up 0 bases and J gave up 3 bases; unmatched junction bases: 2. CDR3: CASSEAGLAGLYNEQFF. The DNA of the CDR3 is TGTGCCAGCAGTGAAGCGGGACTAGCGGGACTCTACAATGAGCAGTTCTTC.

In its sample, this clone was seen once. The chain couples TRBV6-4 to TRBJ2-1; 7 nucleotides align to TRBD2. Trimming cost V 0 bases and J 4 bases; bases outside gene matches: 3. This CDR3 has 15 amino acids. The V gene's germline CDR1 is MRHNA and CDR2 SNTAGT. This CDR3 is CASSDSSSGYNEQFF. CDR3 coding DNA: TGTGCCAGCAGTGACTCTTCTAGCGGATACAATGAGCAGTTCTTC.

V gene TRBV6-6 combines with J gene TRBJ1-3, with D possibly TRBD1 on 6 matching bases. The ends were cut back, 2 bases at V and 2 bases at J, with 7 bases in the middle. The germline V gene encodes CDR1 MNHNY and CDR2 SVGAGI (reference sequence). This CDR3 is 14 amino acids long. CDR3 amino acids: CASSYAGAGNTIYF. DNA for the CDR3: TGTGCCAGCAGTTACGCAGGGGCTGGAAACACCATATATTTT.